This is a list of T cell receptor beta chains from one sample in a study of shared clonotypes between healthy human individuals. Some clones are missing from TCRdb's copy, which holds only in-frame ones; the method was immunoSEQ multiplex PCR. The table includes hundreds of thousands of clones, over 90% detected once. The sample comprised naive CD8+ T cells sorted from blood. These receptors were obtained from a man younger than 45 in good health. CDR3s include the opening cysteine and the closing phenylalanine or tryptophan. Each record gives: D gene, J gene, V gene, clone size, CDR3 protein, CDR3 DNA. A D gene is named only where the DNA matches it firmly. Part of the rows lack a size; the others show once, few, many or a class for expanded clones.

d_call: TRBD2
j_call: TRBJ2-7
v_call: TRBV27
clone_size: NA
cdr3_aa: CASRTGTSGSEQYF
cdr3_nt: TGTGCCAGCAGAACCGGGACTAGCGGGTCGGAGCAGTACTTC

d_call: NA
j_call: TRBJ2-7
v_call: TRBV10-2
clone_size: NA
cdr3_aa: CASSEEPYEQYF
cdr3_nt: TGCGCCAGCAGTGAGGAACCATACGAGCAGTACTTC

d_call: NA
j_call: TRBJ2-2
v_call: TRBV7-9
clone_size: NA
cdr3_aa: CASKIGYGTGELFF
cdr3_nt: TGTGCCAGCAAAATTGGATACGGCACCGGGGAGCTGTTTTTT

d_call: NA
j_call: TRBJ2-1
v_call: TRBV29-1
clone_size: NA
cdr3_aa: CSVAFAGLPRNEQFF
cdr3_nt: TGCAGCGTTGCCTTTGCGGGCCTGCCTCGCAATGAGCAGTTCTTC

d_call: NA
j_call: TRBJ2-7
v_call: TRBV6-1
clone_size: NA
cdr3_aa: CAADSPPGEQYF
cdr3_nt: TGTGCCGCGGATTCCCCCCCGGGCGAGCAGTACTTC

d_call: TRBD1
j_call: TRBJ2-3
v_call: TRBV9
clone_size: NA
cdr3_aa: CASSLPGQGADTQYF
cdr3_nt: TGTGCCAGCAGCCTACCGGGACAGGGGGCAGATACGCAGTATTTT

d_call: NA
j_call: TRBJ2-7
v_call: TRBV7-9
clone_size: NA
cdr3_aa: CASSSHANRYEQYF
cdr3_nt: TGTGCCAGCAGCAGTCACGCCAACCGCTACGAGCAGTACTTC

d_call: NA
j_call: TRBJ1-5
v_call: TRBV6-1
clone_size: NA
cdr3_aa: CASSEDPGANQPQHF
cdr3_nt: TGTGCCAGCAGCGAAGATCCAGGTGCAAATCAGCCCCAGCATTTT

d_call: TRBD1
j_call: TRBJ2-7
v_call: TRBV5-4
clone_size: NA
cdr3_aa: CASSLAGTGGDEQYF
cdr3_nt: TGTGCCAGCAGCTTGGCCGGGACAGGGGGCGACGAGCAGTACTTC

d_call: NA
j_call: TRBJ2-7
v_call: TRBV10-1
clone_size: few
cdr3_aa: CASSGLPAYEQYF
cdr3_nt: TGCGCCAGCAGTGGGCTCCCCGCCTACGAGCAGTACTTC

d_call: NA
j_call: TRBJ2-2
v_call: TRBV27
clone_size: NA
cdr3_aa: CASSFLGPSSGELFF
cdr3_nt: TGTGCCAGCAGTTTTCTAGGGCCAAGTTCCGGGGAGCTGTTTTTT

d_call: NA
j_call: TRBJ2-7
v_call: TRBV4-1
clone_size: NA
cdr3_aa: CASSLQFSAYEQYF
cdr3_nt: TGCGCCAGCAGCCTACAATTTTCAGCCTACGAGCAGTACTTC

d_call: TRBD1
j_call: TRBJ2-1
v_call: TRBV10-3
clone_size: NA
cdr3_aa: CAISLDRAPYNEQFF
cdr3_nt: TGTGCCATCAGCTTAGACAGGGCACCCTACAATGAGCAGTTCTTC